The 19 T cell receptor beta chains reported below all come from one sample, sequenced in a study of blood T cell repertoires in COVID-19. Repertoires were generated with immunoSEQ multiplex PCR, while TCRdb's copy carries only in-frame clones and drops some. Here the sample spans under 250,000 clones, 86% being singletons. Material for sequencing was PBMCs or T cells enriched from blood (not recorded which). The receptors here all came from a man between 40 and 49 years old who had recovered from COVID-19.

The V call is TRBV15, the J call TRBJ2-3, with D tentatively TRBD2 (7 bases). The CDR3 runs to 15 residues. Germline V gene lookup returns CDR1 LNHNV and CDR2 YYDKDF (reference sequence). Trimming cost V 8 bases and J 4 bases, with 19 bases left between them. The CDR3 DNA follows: TGTGCCACCTCCCGAGGGGGGGGGTTTCCAGATACGCAGTATTTT. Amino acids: CATSRGGGFPDTQYF.

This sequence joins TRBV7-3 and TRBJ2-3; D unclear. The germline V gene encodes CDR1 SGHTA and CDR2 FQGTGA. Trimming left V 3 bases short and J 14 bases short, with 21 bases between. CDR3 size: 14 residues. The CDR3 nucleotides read TGTGCCAGCAGCTTGGATGAAGGCCGGGTTCCTAGGTATTTT. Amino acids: CASSLDEGRVPRYF.

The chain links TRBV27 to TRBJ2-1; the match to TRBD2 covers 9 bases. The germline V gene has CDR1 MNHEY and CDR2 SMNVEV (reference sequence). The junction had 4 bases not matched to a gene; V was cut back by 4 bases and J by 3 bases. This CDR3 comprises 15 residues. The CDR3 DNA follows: TGTGCCAGCAGTTCTGCGGGGGGGGTCTACAATGAGCAGTTCTTC. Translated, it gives CASSSAGGVYNEQFF.

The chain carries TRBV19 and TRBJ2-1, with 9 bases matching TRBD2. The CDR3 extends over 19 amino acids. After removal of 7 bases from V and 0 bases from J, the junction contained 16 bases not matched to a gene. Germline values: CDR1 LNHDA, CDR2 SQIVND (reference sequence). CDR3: CASMTSRASGVSSYNEQFF. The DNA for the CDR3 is TGTGCCAGTATGACTTCTCGGGCTAGCGGGGTGAGCTCCTACAATGAGCAGTTCTTC.

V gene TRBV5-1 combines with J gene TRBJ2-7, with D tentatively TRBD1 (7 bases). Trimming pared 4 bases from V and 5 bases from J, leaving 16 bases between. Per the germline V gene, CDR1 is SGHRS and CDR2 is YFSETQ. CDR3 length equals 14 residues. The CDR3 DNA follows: TGCGCCAGCAGCCTCAGGGGGGAATGGGACGAGCAGTACTTC. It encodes CASSLRGEWDEQYF.

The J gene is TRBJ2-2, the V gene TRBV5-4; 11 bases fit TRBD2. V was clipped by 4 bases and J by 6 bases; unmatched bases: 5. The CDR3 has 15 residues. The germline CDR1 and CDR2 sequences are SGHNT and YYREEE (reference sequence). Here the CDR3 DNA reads TGTGCCAGCAGCCCTAGCGGGGGGCGGCCCGGGGAGCTGTTTTTT. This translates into CASSPSGGRPGELFF.

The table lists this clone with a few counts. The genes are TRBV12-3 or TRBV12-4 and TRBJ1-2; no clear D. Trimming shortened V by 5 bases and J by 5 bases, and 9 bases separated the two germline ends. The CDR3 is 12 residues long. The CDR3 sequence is CASSLRWYGYTF. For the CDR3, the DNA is TGTGCCAGCAGTCTTAGATGGTATGGCTACACCTTC.

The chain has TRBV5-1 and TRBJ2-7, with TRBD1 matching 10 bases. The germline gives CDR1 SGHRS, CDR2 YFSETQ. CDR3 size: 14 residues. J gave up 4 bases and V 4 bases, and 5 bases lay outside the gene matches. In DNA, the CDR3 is TGCGCCAGCAGCGTGGGACAGGGGAGTTACGAGCAGTACTTC. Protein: CASSVGQGSYEQYF. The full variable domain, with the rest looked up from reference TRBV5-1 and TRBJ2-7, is KAGVTQTPRYLIKTRGQQVTLSCSPISGHRSVSWYQQTPGQGLQFLFEYFSETQRNKGNFPGRFSGRQFSNSRSEMNVSTLELGDSALYLCASSVGQGSYEQYFGPGTRLTVT.

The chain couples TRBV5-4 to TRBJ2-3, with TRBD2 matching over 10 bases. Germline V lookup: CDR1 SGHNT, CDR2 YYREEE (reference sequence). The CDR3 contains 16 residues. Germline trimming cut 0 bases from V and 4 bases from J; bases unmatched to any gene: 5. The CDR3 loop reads CASSLDLAGASDTQYF. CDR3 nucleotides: TGTGCCAGCAGCTTGGATCTAGCGGGGGCCTCAGATACGCAGTATTTT.

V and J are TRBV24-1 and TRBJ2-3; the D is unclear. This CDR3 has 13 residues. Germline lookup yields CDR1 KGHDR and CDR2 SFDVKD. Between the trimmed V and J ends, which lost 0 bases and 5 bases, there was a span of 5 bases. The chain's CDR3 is CATSDLLGDTQYF. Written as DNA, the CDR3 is TGTGCCACCAGTGATTTGCTCGGAGATACGCAGTATTTT.

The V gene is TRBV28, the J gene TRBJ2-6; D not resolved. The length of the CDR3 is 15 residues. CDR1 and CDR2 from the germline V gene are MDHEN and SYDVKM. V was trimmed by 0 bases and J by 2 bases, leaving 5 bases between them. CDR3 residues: CASSLWAAGANVLTF. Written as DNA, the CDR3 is TGTGCCAGCAGTTTATGGGCGGCTGGGGCCAACGTCCTGACTTTC. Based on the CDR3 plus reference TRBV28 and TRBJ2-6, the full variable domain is DVKVTQSSRYLVKRTGEKVFLECVQDMDHENMFWYRQDPGLGLRLIYFSYDVKMKEKGDIPEGYSVSREKKERFSLILESASTNQTSMYLCASSLWAAGANVLTFGAGSRLTVL.

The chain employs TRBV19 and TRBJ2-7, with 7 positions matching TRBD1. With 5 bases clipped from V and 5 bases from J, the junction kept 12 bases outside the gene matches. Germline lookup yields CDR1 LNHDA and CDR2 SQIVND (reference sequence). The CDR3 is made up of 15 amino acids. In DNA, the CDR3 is TGTGCCAGTAGTGAGACAGGGTATTGGTTCCACGAGCAGTACTTC. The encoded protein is CASSETGYWFHEQYF.

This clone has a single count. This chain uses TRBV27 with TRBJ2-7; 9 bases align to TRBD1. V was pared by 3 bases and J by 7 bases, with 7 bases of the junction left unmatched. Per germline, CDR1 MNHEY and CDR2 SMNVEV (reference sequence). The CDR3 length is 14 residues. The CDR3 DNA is TGTGCCAGCAGTTTTGCCGGGACAGGGAGGGAGCAGTACTTC. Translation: CASSFAGTGREQYF.

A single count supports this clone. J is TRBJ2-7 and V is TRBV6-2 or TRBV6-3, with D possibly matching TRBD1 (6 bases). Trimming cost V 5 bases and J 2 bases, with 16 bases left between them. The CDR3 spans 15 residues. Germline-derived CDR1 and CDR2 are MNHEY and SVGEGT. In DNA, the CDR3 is TGTGCCAGCAGTCCGCCACAGGGCCCTACCTACGAGCAGTACTTC. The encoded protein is CASSPPQGPTYEQYF.

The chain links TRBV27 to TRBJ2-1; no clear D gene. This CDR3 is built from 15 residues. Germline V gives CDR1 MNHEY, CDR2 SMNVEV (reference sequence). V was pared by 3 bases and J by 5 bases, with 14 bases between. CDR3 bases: TGTGCCAGCAGTTTGGCCACCGCCAACCACAATGAGCAGTTCTTC. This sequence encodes CASSLATANHNEQFF.

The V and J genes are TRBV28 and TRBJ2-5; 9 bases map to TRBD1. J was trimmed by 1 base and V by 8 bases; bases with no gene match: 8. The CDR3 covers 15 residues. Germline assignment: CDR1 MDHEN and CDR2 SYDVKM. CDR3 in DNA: TGTGCCAGCCAGGACAGGGGAAGGAGCCAAGAGACCCAGTACTTC. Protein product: CASQDRGRSQETQYF. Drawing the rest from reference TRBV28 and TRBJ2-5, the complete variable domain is DVKVTQSSRYLVKRTGEKVFLECVQDMDHENMFWYRQDPGLGLRLIYFSYDVKMKEKGDIPEGYSVSREKKERFSLILESASTNQTSMYLCASQDRGRSQETQYFGPGTRLLVL.

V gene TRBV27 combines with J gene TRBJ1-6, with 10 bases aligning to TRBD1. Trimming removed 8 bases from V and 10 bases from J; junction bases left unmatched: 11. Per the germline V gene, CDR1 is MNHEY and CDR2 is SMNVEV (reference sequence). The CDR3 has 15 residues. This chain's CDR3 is CASARQTGGGSPLHF. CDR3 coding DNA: TGTGCCAGCGCCCGTCAGACAGGGGGCGGATCACCCCTCCACTTT.

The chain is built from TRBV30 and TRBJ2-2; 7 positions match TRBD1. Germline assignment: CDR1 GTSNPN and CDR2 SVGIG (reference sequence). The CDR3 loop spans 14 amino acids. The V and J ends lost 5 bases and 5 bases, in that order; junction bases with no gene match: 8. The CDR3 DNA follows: TGTGCCTGGGCCGGGACAGTTAGGACCGGGGAGCTGTTTTTT. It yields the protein CAWAGTVRTGELFF.

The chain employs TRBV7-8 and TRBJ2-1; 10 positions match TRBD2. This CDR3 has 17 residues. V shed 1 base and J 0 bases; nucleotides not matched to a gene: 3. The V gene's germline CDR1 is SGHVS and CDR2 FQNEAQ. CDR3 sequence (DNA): TGTGCCAGCAGCTTAGGACTAGCGGGTACCTCCTACAATGAGCAGTTCTTC. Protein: CASSLGLAGTSYNEQFF.